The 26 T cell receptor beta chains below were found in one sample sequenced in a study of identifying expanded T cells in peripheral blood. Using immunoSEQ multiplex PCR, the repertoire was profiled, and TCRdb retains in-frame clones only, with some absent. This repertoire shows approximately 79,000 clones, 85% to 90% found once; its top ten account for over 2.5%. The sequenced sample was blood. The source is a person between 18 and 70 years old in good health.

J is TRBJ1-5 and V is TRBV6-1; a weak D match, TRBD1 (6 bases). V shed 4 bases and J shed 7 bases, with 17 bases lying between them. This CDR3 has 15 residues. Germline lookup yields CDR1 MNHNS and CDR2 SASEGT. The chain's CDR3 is CASSVVGQSGQPQHF. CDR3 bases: TGTGCCAGCAGTGTAGTGGGACAAAGCGGGCAGCCCCAGCATTTT.

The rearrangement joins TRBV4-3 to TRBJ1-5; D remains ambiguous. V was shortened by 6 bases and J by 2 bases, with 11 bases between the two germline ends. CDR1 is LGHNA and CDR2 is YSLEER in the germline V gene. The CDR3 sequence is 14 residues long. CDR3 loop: CASSLGLGNQPQHF. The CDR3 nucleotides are TGCGCCAGCAGTCTCGGACTGGGCAATCAGCCCCAGCATTTT.

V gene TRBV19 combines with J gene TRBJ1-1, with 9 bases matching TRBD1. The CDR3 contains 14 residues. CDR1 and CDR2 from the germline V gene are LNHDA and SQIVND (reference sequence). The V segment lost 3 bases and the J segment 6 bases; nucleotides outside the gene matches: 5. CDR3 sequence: CASSIGTGHSEAFF. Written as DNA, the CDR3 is TGTGCCAGTAGTATCGGGACAGGGCACTCTGAAGCTTTCTTT.

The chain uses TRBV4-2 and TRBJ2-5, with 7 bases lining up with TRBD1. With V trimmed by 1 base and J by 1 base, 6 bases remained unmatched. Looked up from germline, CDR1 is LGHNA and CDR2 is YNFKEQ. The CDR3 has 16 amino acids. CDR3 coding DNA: TGTGCCAGCAGCCAAGCTGGGACAGTCACCCAAGAGACCCAGTACTTC. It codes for CASSQAGTVTQETQYF.

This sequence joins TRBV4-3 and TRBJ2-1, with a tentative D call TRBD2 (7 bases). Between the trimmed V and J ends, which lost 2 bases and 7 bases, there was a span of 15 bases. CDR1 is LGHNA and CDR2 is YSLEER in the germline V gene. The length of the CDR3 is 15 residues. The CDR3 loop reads CASSQWKGGGNEQFF. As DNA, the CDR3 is TGCGCCAGCAGCCAATGGAAGGGAGGGGGGAATGAGCAGTTCTTC.

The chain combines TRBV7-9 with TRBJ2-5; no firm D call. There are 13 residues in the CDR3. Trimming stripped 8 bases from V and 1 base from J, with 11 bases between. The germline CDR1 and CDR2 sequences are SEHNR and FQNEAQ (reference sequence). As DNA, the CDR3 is TGTGCCAGCGGCCAGGACGGCCAAGAGACCCAGTACTTC. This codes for CASGQDGQETQYF.

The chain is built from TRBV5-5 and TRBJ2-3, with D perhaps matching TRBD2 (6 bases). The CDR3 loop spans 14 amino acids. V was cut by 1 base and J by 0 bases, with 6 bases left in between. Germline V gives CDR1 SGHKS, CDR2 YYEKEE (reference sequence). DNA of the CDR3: TGTGCCAGCAGCTTGAGCGGGAGCACAGATACGCAGTATTTT. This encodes CASSLSGSTDTQYF.

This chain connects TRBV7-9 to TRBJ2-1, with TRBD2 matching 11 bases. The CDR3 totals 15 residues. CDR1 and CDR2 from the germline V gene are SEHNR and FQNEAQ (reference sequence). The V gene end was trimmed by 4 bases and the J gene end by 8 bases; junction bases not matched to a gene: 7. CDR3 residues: CASSSTSGSLDEQFF. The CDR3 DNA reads TGTGCCAGCAGCTCCACTAGCGGGAGTTTAGATGAGCAGTTCTTC. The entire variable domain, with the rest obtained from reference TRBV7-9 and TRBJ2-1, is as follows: DTGVSQNPRHKITKRGQNVTFRCDPISEHNRLYWYRQTLGQGPEFLTYFQNEAQLEKSRLLSDRFSAERPKGSFSTLEIQRTEQGDSAMYLCASSSTSGSLDEQFFGPGTRLTVL.

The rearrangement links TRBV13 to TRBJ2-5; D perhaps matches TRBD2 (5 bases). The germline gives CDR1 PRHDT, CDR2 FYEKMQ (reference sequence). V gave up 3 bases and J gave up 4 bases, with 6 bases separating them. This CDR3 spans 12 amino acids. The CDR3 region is CASSFRGETQYF. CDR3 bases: TGTGCCAGCAGCTTTCGGGGAGAGACCCAGTACTTC.

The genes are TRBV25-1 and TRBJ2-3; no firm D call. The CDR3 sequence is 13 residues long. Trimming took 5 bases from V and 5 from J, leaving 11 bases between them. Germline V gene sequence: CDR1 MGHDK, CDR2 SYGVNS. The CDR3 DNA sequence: TGTGCCAGCAGTCAAGAGGTGGAAGATACGCAGTATTTT. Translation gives CASSQEVEDTQYF.

CDR3 in amino acids: CASSPGTGAQSSYNEQFF. In DNA form, the CDR3 reads TGCGCCAGCAGCCCCGGGACAGGGGCGCAGAGCTCCTACAATGAGCAGTTCTTC. The chain carries TRBV4-1 and TRBJ2-1, with 10 positions matching TRBD1. This CDR3 is 18 amino acids long. Germline CDR1 reads MGHRA; CDR2 reads YSYEKL. After removal of 4 bases from V and 0 bases from J, the junction contained 9 bases not matched to a gene.

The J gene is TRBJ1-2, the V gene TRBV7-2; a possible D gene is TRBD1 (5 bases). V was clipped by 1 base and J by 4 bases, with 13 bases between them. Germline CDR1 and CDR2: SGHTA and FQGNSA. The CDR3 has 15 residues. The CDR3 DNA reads TGTGCCAGCAGCTTAGTCTCAGGGTTGGGCTATGGCTACACCTTC. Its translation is CASSLVSGLGYGYTF.

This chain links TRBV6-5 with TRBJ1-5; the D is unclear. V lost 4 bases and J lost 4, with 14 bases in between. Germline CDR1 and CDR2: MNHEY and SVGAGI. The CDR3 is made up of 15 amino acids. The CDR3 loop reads CASSLVPGGNQPQHF. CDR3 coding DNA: TGTGCCAGCAGTTTGGTGCCGGGCGGGAATCAGCCCCAGCATTTT.

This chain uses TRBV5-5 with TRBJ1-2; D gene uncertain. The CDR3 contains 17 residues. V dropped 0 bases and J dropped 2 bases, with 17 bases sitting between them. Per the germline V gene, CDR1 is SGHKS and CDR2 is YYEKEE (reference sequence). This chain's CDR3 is CASSLVLSAEMNYGYTF. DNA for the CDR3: TGTGCCAGCAGCTTGGTGTTGTCGGCGGAGATGAACTATGGCTACACCTTC. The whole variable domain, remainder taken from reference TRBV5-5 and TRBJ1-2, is DAGVTQSPTHLIKTRGQQVTLRCSPISGHKSVSWYQQVLGQGPQFIFQYYEKEERGRGNFPDRFSARQFPNYSSELNVNALLLGDSALYLCASSLVLSAEMNYGYTFGSGTRLTVV.

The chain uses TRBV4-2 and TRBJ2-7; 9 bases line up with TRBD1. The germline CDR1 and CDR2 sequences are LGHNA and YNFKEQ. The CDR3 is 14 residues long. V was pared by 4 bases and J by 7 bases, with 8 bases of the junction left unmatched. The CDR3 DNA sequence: TGTGCCAGCAGCCCGAGGACAGGGGCGGAAGAGCAGTACTTC. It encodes CASSPRTGAEEQYF.

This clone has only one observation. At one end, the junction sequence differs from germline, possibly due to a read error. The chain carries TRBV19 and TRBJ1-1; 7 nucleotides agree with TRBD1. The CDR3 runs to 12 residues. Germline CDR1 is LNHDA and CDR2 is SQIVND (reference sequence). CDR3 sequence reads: CASSADRVKFYF. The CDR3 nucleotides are TGTGCCAGTAGTGCAGACAGGGTTAAGTTTTACTTT.

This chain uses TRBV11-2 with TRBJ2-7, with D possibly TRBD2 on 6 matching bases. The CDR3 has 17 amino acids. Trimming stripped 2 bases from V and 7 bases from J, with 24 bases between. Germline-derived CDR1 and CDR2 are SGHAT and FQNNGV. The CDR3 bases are TGTGCCAGCAGCTTAAGGTCCTCGGGAAGCGGGTCGTTAGAGCAGTACTTC. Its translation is CASSLRSSGSGSLEQYF.

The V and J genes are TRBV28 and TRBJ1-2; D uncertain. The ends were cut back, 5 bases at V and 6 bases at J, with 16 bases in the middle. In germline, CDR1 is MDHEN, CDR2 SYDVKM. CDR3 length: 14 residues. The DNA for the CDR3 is TGTGCCAGCAGTCTTGATTCAGGAGTGGATGGCTACACCTTC. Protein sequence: CASSLDSGVDGYTF.

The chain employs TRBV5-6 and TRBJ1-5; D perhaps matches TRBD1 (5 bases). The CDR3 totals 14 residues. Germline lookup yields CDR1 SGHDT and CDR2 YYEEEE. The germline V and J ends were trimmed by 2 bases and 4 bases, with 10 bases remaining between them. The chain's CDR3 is CASSFGGSNQPQHF. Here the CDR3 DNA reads TGTGCCAGCAGCTTTGGGGGTAGTAATCAGCCCCAGCATTTT.

The DNA of the CDR3 is TGCAGCGTTGACAGTCGCCTAAGTACTGAAGCTTTCTTT. Amino acid sequence: CSVDSRLSTEAFF. V usage is TRBV29-1 and J usage is TRBJ1-1; D remains unclear. The CDR3 runs 13 residues. Trimming stripped 3 bases from V and 5 bases from J, with 13 bases between. Germline-derived CDR1 and CDR2 are SQVTM and ANQGSEA.

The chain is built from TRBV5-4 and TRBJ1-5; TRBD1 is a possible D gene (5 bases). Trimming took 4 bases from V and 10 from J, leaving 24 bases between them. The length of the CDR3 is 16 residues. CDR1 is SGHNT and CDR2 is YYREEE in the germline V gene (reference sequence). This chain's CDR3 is CASSPEPGLREGPQHF. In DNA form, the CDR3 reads TGTGCCAGCAGCCCGGAACCGGGACTGCGTGAGGGTCCCCAGCATTTT.

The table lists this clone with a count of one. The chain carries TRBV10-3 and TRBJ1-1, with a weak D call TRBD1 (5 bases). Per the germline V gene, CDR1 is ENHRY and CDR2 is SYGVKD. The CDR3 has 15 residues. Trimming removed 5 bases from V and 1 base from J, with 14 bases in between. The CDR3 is CAISRDLLENTEAFF. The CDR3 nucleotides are TGTGCCATCAGTCGGGACCTCTTGGAGAACACTGAAGCTTTCTTT.

The CDR3 protein is CATLRTYGYTF. The CDR3 region has the DNA TGTGCCACCCTAAGGACTTATGGCTACACCTTC. This chain links TRBV28 with TRBJ1-2, with D unclear. Germline CDR1 MDHEN, CDR2 SYDVKM. Trimming removed 10 bases from V and 5 bases from J, with 11 bases in between. The CDR3 loop spans 11 amino acids.

The CDR3 loop reads CASSESGRKTQYF. Here the CDR3 DNA reads TGTGCCAGCAGTGAATCCGGCAGAAAGACCCAGTACTTC. This chain uses TRBV25-1 with TRBJ2-5; no firm D call. Per germline, CDR1 MGHDK and CDR2 SYGVNS. The CDR3 consists of 13 residues. The V end lost 1 base, the J end lost 6 bases, and 9 bases lay between the germline ends. Variable domain in full (rest from reference TRBV25-1 and TRBJ2-5): EADIYQTPRYLVIGTGKKITLECSQTMGHDKMYWYQQDPGMELHLIHYSYGVNSTEKGDLSSESTVSRIRTEHFPLTLESARPSHTSQYLCASSESGRKTQYFGPGTRLLVL.

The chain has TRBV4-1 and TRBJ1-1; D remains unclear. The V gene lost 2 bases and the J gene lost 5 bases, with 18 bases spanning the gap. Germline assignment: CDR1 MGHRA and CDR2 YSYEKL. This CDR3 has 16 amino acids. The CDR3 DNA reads TGCGCCAGCAGCCAACCAACTAGAGGGAGGAGGACTGAAGCTTTCTTT. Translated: CASSQPTRGRRTEAFF.

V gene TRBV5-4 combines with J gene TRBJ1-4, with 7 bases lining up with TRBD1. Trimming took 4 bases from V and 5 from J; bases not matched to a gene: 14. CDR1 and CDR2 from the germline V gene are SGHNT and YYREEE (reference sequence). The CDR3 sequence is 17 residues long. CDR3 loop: CASSPKDGGQLNEKLFF. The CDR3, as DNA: TGTGCCAGCAGCCCCAAGGATGGGGGACAGCTGAATGAAAAACTGTTTTTT.